The 3 T cell receptor beta chains below all came from one sample that was sequenced in a study of CD8 T cells in ankylosing spondylitis. TCRdb recomputed calls from the 5' RACE reads with MiXCR, one row per CDR3 protein. The sample yields around 390,000 distinct CDR3 sequences, 20% to 25% seen once. Study-level results: Within ankylosing spondylitis blood, a TCR beta motif made up of roughly eight highly homologous variants appeared to be characteristic.

Their cognate antigens are unknown. The sequencing input was blood, either unsorted or a sorted T cell fraction (not recorded which). Source of these receptors: a male donor with ankylosing spondylitis.

In this sample, this clonotype turned up a few times. The chain combines TRBV11-3 with TRBJ2-1; D call uncertain. Germline loops: CDR1 SGHNT, CDR2 YENEEA. V was shortened by 6 bases and J by 9 bases, with 15 bases between the two germline ends. This CDR3 has 13 residues. CDR3 residues: CASSRSGPLEQFF. The DNA for the CDR3 is TGTGCCAGCAGTCGTTCCGGACCTCTTGAGCAGTTCTTC.

V and J are TRBV28 and TRBJ1-1; D is possibly TRBD1 (6 bases). Per germline, CDR1 MDHEN and CDR2 SYDVKM. V was shortened by 7 bases and J by 0 bases, with 15 bases between the two germline ends. The CDR3 contains 15 residues. The CDR3 bases are TGTGCCAGCACTGGACAGCTGGCTATGAACACTGAAGCTTTCTTT. Encoded protein: CASTGQLAMNTEAFF.

The rearrangement links TRBV10-3 to TRBJ2-3; D call uncertain. Germline V gene sequence: CDR1 ENHRY, CDR2 SYGVKD. This CDR3 region has 14 residues. With 8 bases removed from V and 5 bases from J, the gap between germline ends came to 17 bases. CDR3 in DNA: TGTGCCATCCACCCAGGTGGGGAACGAGATACGCAGTATTTT. It yields the protein CAIHPGGERDTQYF.